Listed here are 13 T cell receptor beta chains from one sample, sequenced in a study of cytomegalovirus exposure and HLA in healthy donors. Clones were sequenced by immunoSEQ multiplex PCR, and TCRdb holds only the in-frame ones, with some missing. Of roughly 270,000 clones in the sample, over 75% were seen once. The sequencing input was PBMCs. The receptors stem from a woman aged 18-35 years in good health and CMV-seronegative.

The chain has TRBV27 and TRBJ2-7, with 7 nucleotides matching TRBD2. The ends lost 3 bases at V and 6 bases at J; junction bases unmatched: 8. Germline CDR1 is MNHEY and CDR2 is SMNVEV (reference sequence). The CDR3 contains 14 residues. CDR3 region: CASSLAGRGPEQYF. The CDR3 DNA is TGTGCCAGCAGTTTGGCAGGGAGGGGTCCCGAGCAGTACTTC.

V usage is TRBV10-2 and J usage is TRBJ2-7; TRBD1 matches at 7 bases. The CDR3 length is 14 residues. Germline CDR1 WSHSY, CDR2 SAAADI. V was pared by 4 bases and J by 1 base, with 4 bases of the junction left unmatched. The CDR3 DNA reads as TGCGCCAGCAGTGCAGGACAGGAGTCCTACGAGCAGTACTTC. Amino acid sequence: CASSAGQESYEQYF.

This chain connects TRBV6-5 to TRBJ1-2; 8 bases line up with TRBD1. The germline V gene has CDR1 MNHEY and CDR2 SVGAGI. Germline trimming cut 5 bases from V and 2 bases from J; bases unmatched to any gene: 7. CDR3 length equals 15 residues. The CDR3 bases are TGTGCCAGCAGTGCCATACAGGGGGTAAACTATGGCTACACCTTC. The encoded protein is CASSAIQGVNYGYTF.

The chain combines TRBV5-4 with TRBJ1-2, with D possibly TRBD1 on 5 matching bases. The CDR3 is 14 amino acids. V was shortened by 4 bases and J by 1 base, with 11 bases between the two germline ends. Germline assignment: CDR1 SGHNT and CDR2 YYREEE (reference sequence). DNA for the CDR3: TGTGCCAGCAGCCCCCAGGGAAGTAACTATGGCTACACCTTC. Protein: CASSPQGSNYGYTF.

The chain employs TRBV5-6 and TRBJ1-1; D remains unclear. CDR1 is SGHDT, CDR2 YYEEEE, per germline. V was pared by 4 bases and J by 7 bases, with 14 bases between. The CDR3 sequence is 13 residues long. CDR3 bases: TGTGCCAGCAGCACCGACAACACCCATGAAGCTTTCTTT. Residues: CASSTDNTHEAFF.

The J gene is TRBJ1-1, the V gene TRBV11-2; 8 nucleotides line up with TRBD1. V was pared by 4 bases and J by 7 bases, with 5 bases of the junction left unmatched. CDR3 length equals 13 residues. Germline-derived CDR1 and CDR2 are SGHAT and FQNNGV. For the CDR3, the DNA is TGTGCCAGCAGCTCAGGGGGCTTGGGTGAAGCTTTCTTT. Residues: CASSSGGLGEAFF.

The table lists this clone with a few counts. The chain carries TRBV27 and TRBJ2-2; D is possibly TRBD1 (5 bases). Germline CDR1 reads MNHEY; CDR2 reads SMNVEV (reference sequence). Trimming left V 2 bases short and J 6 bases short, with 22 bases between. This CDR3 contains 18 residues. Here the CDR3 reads CASSLKGNRVLLAGELFF. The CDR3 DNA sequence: TGTGCCAGCAGTTTAAAGGGGAACCGGGTTCTGTTGGCCGGGGAGCTGTTTTTT.

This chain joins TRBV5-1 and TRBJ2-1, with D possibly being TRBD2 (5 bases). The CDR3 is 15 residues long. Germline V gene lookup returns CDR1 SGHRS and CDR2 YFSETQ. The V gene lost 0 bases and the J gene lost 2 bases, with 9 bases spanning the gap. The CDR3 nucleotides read TGCGCCAGCAGCTTGGCCCTGGGAGCCTACAATGAGCAGTTCTTC. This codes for CASSLALGAYNEQFF.

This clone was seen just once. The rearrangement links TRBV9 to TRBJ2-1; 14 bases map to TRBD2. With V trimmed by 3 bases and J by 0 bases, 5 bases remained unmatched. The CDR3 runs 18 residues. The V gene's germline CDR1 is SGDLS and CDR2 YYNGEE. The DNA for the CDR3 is TGTGCCAGCAGCGAACTGGGGACTAGCGGGAGCTCCTACAATGAGCAGTTCTTC. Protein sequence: CASSELGTSGSSYNEQFF. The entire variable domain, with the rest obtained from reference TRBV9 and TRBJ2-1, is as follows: DSGVTQTPKHLITATGQRVTLRCSPRSGDLSVYWYQQSLDQGLQFLIQYYNGEERAKGNILERFSAQQFPDLHSELNLSSLELGDSALYFCASSELGTSGSSYNEQFFGPGTRLTVL.

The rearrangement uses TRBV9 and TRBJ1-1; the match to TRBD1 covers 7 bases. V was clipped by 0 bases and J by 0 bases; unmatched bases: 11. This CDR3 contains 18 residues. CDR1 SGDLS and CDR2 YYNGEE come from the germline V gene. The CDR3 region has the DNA TGTGCCAGCAGCGTAGTAACGGGGGGGGACAGCCTGAACACTGAAGCTTTCTTT. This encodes CASSVVTGGDSLNTEAFF.

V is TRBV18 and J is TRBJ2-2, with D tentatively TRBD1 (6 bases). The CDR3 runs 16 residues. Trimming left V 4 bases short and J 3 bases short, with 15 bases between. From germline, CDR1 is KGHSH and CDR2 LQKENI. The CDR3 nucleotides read TGTGCCAGCTCACGTCTTATTGAGGGGGACACCGGGGAGCTGTTTTTT. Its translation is CASSRLIEGDTGELFF.

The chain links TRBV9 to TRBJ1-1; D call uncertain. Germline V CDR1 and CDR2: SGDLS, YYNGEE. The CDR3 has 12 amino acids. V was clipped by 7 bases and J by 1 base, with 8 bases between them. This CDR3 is CASGKTNTEAFF. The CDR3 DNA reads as TGTGCCAGCGGCAAAACGAACACTGAAGCTTTCTTT.

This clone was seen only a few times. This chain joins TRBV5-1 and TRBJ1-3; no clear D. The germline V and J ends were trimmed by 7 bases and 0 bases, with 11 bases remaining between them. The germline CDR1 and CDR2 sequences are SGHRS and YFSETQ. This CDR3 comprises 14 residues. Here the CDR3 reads CASAEEFSGNTIYF. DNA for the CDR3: TGCGCCAGCGCAGAGGAATTCTCTGGAAACACCATATATTTT.